The source of this T cell receptor (beta chain) is a study of beta chain features in type 1 diabetes. Study overall: Sorted cells examined across all samples numbered 100 million to 140 million.

All of the isolated RNA was reverse transcribed, so expressed TCRB transcripts were sequenced. The assay was immunoSEQ multiplex PCR, and TCRdb's table has in-frame clones only and misses some. In the table there are under 900,000 clones, roughly a sixth of which are singletons. Turning to this clone: Its antigen is as yet unknown.

The study, taken as a whole, reports: Sequencing from cDNA could over-represent high-TCR-expressing cells.

Trimming removed 3 bases from V and 7 bases from J, with 15 bases in between. CDR1 is ENHRY, CDR2 SYGVKD, per germline. This CDR3 comprises 14 residues. Markers CD45RO/CCR7/CD25/CD127/CD95/CD27 served to sort CD4+ naive, central memory, regulatory and stem cell-like memory cells. Sequenced input: naive CD4+ T cells from blood. The origin of this receptor is a woman aged 18-30 years in good health. The chain recombines TRBV10-3 with TRBJ1-2; D unclear. The CDR3 DNA reads TGTGCCATCAGTGACGGGCAGCGCGGTGCTGGCTACACCTTC. Translating it yields CAISDGQRGAGYTF.